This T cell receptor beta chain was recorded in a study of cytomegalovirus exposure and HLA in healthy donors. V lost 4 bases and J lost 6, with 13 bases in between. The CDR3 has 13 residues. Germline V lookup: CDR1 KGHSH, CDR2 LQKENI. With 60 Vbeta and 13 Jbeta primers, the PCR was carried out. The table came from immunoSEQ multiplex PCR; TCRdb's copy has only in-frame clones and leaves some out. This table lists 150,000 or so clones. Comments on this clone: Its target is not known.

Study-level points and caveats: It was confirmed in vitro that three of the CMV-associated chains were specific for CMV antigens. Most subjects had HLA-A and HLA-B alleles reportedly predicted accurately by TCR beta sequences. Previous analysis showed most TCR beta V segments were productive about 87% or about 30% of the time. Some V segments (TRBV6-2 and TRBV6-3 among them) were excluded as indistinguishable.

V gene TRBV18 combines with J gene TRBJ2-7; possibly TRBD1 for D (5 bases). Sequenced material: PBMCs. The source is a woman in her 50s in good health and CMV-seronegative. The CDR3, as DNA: TGTGCCAGCTCACTAGAGAACAGGTCCGAGCAGTACTTC. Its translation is CASSLENRSEQYF.